This note documents a single TCR beta chain sequence. This sample was taken from a study of blood T cell repertoires in COVID-19. Sequenced by immunoSEQ multiplex PCR; TCRdb stores in-frame clones only, minus some. This sample has 100,000 to 120,000 clones, with approximately 67% found just once. Sequencing used peripheral blood. The receptor was isolated from a woman aged 55-69 years with acute or convalescent COVID-19.

CDR3 bases: TGTGCCTGGGACAAAGCGGAGAACACTGAAGCTTTCTTT. Amino acids: CAWDKAENTEAFF. The rearrangement joins TRBV30 to TRBJ1-1; D ambiguous. The CDR3 spans 13 residues. The germline V gene encodes CDR1 GTSNPN and CDR2 SVGIG (reference sequence). The V end lost 5 bases, the J end lost 1 base, and 11 bases lay between the germline ends.